Below are 30 T cell receptor beta chains sequenced from a single sample in a study of identifying expanded T cells in peripheral blood. Profiling relied on immunoSEQ multiplex PCR, and the TCRdb table lists in-frame clones only, not all of them. This table has fewer than 130,000 clones, roughly 90% appearing once. Sequencing was performed on blood. These receptors were collected from a person aged 18-69 years in good health.

The chain recombines TRBV6-1 with TRBJ2-7; D is unresolved. Trimming removed 4 bases from V and 0 bases from J, with 7 bases in between. The CDR3 spans 13 residues. Germline V gives CDR1 MNHNS, CDR2 SASEGT. CDR3 sequence (DNA): TGTGCCAGCAGTGTGGACGGCTCCTACGAGCAGTACTTC. This encodes CASSVDGSYEQYF.

The chain has TRBV6-5 and TRBJ1-2; 9 nucleotides line up with TRBD1. Germline CDR1 and CDR2: MNHEY and SVGAGI. V lost 6 bases and J lost 4; bases outside the gene matches: 9. The CDR3 covers 15 residues. CDR3 DNA sequence: TGTGCCAGCAGGTCGGGACAGGGTCGCGGCTATGGCTACACCTTC. Protein product: CASRSGQGRGYGYTF.

V usage is TRBV2 and J usage is TRBJ2-7, with D possibly matching TRBD2 (5 bases). The CDR3 covers 12 residues. The germline V and J ends were trimmed by 6 bases and 0 bases, with 6 bases remaining between them. CDR1 and CDR2 (germline): SNHLY, FYNNEI. CDR3 sequence: CASREVSYEQYF. The CDR3 DNA is TGTGCCAGCAGGGAGGTCTCCTACGAGCAGTACTTC.

The gene calls are TRBV4-3 and TRBJ2-3; the D is unclear. V gave up 1 base and J gave up 5 bases, with 4 bases separating them. Germline V gives CDR1 LGHNA, CDR2 YSLEER. The CDR3 is made up of 12 amino acids. CDR3 in amino acids: CASSQGRDTQYF. CDR3 nucleotides: TGCGCCAGCAGCCAAGGGAGAGATACGCAGTATTTT.

This clone has a handful of counts. The V call is TRBV10-3, the J call TRBJ2-5; 15 bases match TRBD2. Per germline, CDR1 ENHRY and CDR2 SYGVKD. V shed 4 bases, J shed 5 bases, and the junction held 5 bases outside the gene matches. The CDR3 is 16 amino acids. The CDR3 sequence is CAISGTSGGEGETQYF. CDR3 nucleotide sequence: TGTGCCATCAGTGGGACTAGCGGGGGGGAGGGGGAGACCCAGTACTTC.

The rearrangement joins TRBV11-2 to TRBJ2-1; 7 bases fit TRBD2. The CDR3 loop spans 16 amino acids. CDR1 is SGHAT and CDR2 is FQNNGV in the germline V gene. Trimming took 2 bases from V and 6 from J; bases not matched to a gene: 10. CDR3: CASSLKPGLPTNEQFF. For the CDR3, the DNA is TGTGCCAGCAGCTTAAAACCGGGACTACCAACCAATGAGCAGTTCTTC.

A word on this clone: Germline and junction disagree at one end, which may indicate a read error. The CDR3 loop reads CASSKDVNTGAFF. The CDR3 DNA is TGTGCCAGCAGTAAGGACGTGAACACTGGAGCTTTCTTT. The rearrangement links TRBV2 to TRBJ1-1; D call uncertain. The germline CDR1 and CDR2 sequences are SNHLY and FYNNEI. This CDR3 has 13 amino acids.

V usage is TRBV11-1 and J usage is TRBJ2-7; 7 bases are a match to TRBD1. The CDR3 covers 14 residues. Germline V gene lookup returns CDR1 SGHAT and CDR2 FQDESV (reference sequence). V was pared by 3 bases and J by 0 bases, with 2 bases of the junction left unmatched. DNA for the CDR3: TGTGCCAGCAGCTTGACAGGGCCCTCCTACGAGCAGTACTTC. It codes for CASSLTGPSYEQYF.

This chain uses TRBV19 with TRBJ1-3; D is undetermined. Germline loops: CDR1 LNHDA, CDR2 SQIVND (reference sequence). V shed 5 bases and J shed 1 base, with 9 bases lying between them. This CDR3 is 14 amino acids long. CDR3 sequence: CASSATVSGNTIYF. The CDR3 region has the DNA TGTGCCAGTAGTGCCACGGTATCTGGAAACACCATATATTTT.

The V and J genes are TRBV27 and TRBJ2-7, with D unresolved. Trimming took 1 base from V and 4 from J, leaving 11 bases between them. CDR3 length: 14 amino acids. CDR1 is MNHEY and CDR2 is SMNVEV in the germline V gene (reference sequence). The CDR3: CASSLFSGTYEQYF. CDR3 sequence (DNA): TGTGCCAGCAGTTTATTTTCCGGAACGTACGAGCAGTACTTC.

This rearrangement joins TRBV7-2 to TRBJ2-1; 8 bases align to TRBD1. This CDR3 is 15 amino acids long. After removal of 5 bases from V and 8 bases from J, the junction contained 11 bases not matched to a gene. Germline V CDR1 and CDR2: SGHTA, FQGNSA. CDR3: CASSQRTGWYYEQFF. The CDR3, as DNA: TGTGCCAGCAGCCAGAGGACAGGGTGGTATTATGAGCAGTTCTTC. The full variable domain, in which reference TRBV7-2 and TRBJ2-1 provide the parts outside the CDR3, is GAGVSQSPSNKVTEKGKDVELRCDPISGHTALYWYRQSLGQGLEFLIYFQGNSAPDKSGLPSDRFSAERTGGSVSTLTIQRTQQEDSAVYLCASSQRTGWYYEQFFGPGTRLTVL.

Notes on this clone: Sequence at one end of the junction differs from germline and may be a read error. The rearrangement uses TRBV5-1 and TRBJ2-7, with unresolved D. Germline V gene lookup returns CDR1 SGHRS and CDR2 YFSETQ. The CDR3 consists of 19 residues. This CDR3 reads CASSLAGKGYTLSSYEQHF. The CDR3 DNA sequence: TGCGCCAGCAGCTTGGCCGGTAAAGGGTACACGCTATCCTCCTACGAGCAGCACTTC.

The V gene is TRBV14, the J gene TRBJ2-5; unclear D gene. V was clipped by 2 bases and J by 5 bases, with 9 bases between them. This CDR3 spans 13 amino acids. Germline V lookup: CDR1 SGHDN, CDR2 FVKESK. CDR3 nucleotide sequence: TGTGCCAGCAGCCAAAGACCTCGGGAGACCCAGTACTTC. Translation gives CASSQRPRETQYF.

V and J are TRBV9 and TRBJ1-5; D is undetermined. CDR3 length: 14 residues. V lost 0 bases to trimming and J lost 0 bases, with 4 bases between them. Germline CDR1 is SGDLS and CDR2 is YYNGEE. CDR3 sequence: CASSVAYSNQPQHF. The DNA of the CDR3 is TGTGCCAGCAGCGTAGCGTATAGCAATCAGCCCCAGCATTTT.

V usage is TRBV4-1 and J usage is TRBJ1-2; unclear D gene. Germline CDR1 reads MGHRA; CDR2 reads YSYEKL. This CDR3 is 14 amino acids long. The ends were cut back, 1 base at V and 2 bases at J, with 8 bases in the middle. DNA for the CDR3: TGCGCCAGCAGCCAAGTAAGCGGAAACTATGGCTACACCTTC. The encoded protein is CASSQVSGNYGYTF.

J is TRBJ2-3 and V is TRBV6-6, with D hard to call. The CDR3 loop spans 14 amino acids. V shed 8 bases and J shed 2 bases, with 14 bases lying between them. Germline CDR1 reads MNHNY; CDR2 reads SVGAGI (reference sequence). The CDR3 spells CASRLYSLTDTQYF. The CDR3 coding sequence is TGTGCCAGCCGTCTATACAGTCTCACAGATACGCAGTATTTT.

This chain uses TRBV7-2 with TRBJ1-5, with 8 bases lining up with TRBD1. The length of the CDR3 is 15 residues. J gave up 5 bases and V 3 bases, and 6 bases lay outside the gene matches. Germline V gene data show CDR1 as SGHTA and CDR2 as FQGNSA. The CDR3 region is CASSFLDREYQPQHF. The CDR3 DNA sequence: TGTGCCAGCAGCTTCCTGGACAGGGAGTATCAGCCCCAGCATTTT. Full variable domain (rest looked up from reference TRBV7-2 and TRBJ1-5): GAGVSQSPSNKVTEKGKDVELRCDPISGHTALYWYRQSLGQGLEFLIYFQGNSAPDKSGLPSDRFSAERTGGSVSTLTIQRTQQEDSAVYLCASSFLDREYQPQHFGDGTRLSIL.

This clone was recorded once. The chain combines TRBV5-6 with TRBJ1-1; D not resolved. The CDR3 covers 12 residues. Per germline, CDR1 SGHDT and CDR2 YYEEEE. V was cut by 0 bases and J by 8 bases, with 8 bases left in between. DNA of the CDR3: TGTGCCAGCAGCTTGGGGAACCAGGAAGCTTTCTTT. Residues: CASSLGNQEAFF. Looking up the rest from reference TRBV5-6 and TRBJ1-1 gives the full variable domain: DAGVTQSPTHLIKTRGQQVTLRCSPKSGHDTVSWYQQALGQGPQFIFQYYEEEERQRGNFPDRFSGHQFPNYSSELNVNALLLGDSALYLCASSLGNQEAFFGQGTRLTVV.

J is TRBJ2-3 and V is TRBV7-3; 8 bases align to TRBD2. Germline values: CDR1 SGHTA, CDR2 FQGTGA. The CDR3 has 16 residues. V lost 5 bases to trimming and J lost 1 base; unmatched junction nucleotides: 8. This CDR3 reads CASSVHGGAGTDTQYF. The CDR3 bases are TGTGCCAGCAGCGTCCACGGGGGGGCGGGCACAGATACGCAGTATTTT.

The gene calls are TRBV4-2 and TRBJ2-3; 11 nucleotides agree with TRBD1. There are 17 residues in the CDR3. Looked up from germline, CDR1 is LGHNA and CDR2 is YNFKEQ. The V segment lost 5 bases and the J segment 7 bases; nucleotides outside the gene matches: 14. The CDR3 is CASSYTSGTGGVNTQYF. Here the CDR3 DNA reads TGTGCCAGCAGCTATACTTCCGGGACAGGGGGTGTGAATACGCAGTATTTT.

The chain employs TRBV27 and TRBJ1-2; no reliable D call. Germline V gives CDR1 MNHEY, CDR2 SMNVEV (reference sequence). V gave up 6 bases and J gave up 8 bases, with 10 bases separating them. This CDR3 spans 11 amino acids. CDR3 in amino acids: CASRNNGGYTF. CDR3 sequence (DNA): TGTGCCAGCAGAAACAATGGAGGCTACACCTTC.

This clone has only one observation. The J gene is TRBJ2-1, the V gene TRBV9; 8 bases match TRBD2. The CDR3 is 17 amino acids. After removal of 4 bases from V and 8 bases from J, the junction contained 17 bases not matched to a gene. Germline CDR1 is SGDLS and CDR2 is YYNGEE. The CDR3 region has the DNA TGTGCCAGCAGCACGGGACATGCAGTTTTCGGGGGGGATGAGCAGTTCTTC. Translation: CASSTGHAVFGGDEQFF.

The chain uses TRBV6-6 and TRBJ2-3; a possible D gene is TRBD2 (5 bases). The CDR3 sequence is 13 residues long. The germline V and J ends were trimmed by 11 bases and 0 bases, with 12 bases remaining between them. Germline CDR1 and CDR2: MNHNY and SVGAGI (reference sequence). CDR3 nucleotides: TGTGCCGCGGGCGGCGGTAGCACAGATACGCAGTATTTT. Amino acids: CAAGGGSTDTQYF.

The genes are TRBV6-6 and TRBJ1-1; no reliable D call. Trimming pared 6 bases from V and 0 bases from J, leaving 5 bases between. This CDR3 spans 12 amino acids. Germline loops: CDR1 MNHNY, CDR2 SVGAGI (reference sequence). CDR3 sequence (DNA): TGTGCCAGCAGAAACATGAACACTGAAGCTTTCTTT. Protein product: CASRNMNTEAFF.

The chain has TRBV9 and TRBJ2-1; 11 bases are shared with TRBD2. With V trimmed by 3 bases and J by 6 bases, 8 bases remained unmatched. CDR1 and CDR2 (germline): SGDLS, YYNGEE. This CDR3 is 16 amino acids long. The CDR3: CASSAKRLAGRNEQFF. The DNA of the CDR3 is TGTGCCAGCAGCGCCAAACGACTAGCGGGGCGCAATGAGCAGTTCTTC.

The chain is built from TRBV7-2 and TRBJ2-3; weak D call: TRBD1 (6 bases). The CDR3 spans 14 residues. From germline, CDR1 is SGHTA and CDR2 FQGNSA. V lost 0 bases and J 3 bases, leaving 7 bases between the germline ends. CDR3 in DNA: TGTGCCAGCAGCTTAGCGGGGGCTACAGATACGCAGTATTTT. This codes for CASSLAGATDTQYF.

The V gene is TRBV28, the J gene TRBJ1-5; D unclear. V was clipped by 3 bases and J by 0 bases, with 12 bases between them. There are 16 residues in the CDR3. In germline, CDR1 is MDHEN, CDR2 SYDVKM. In nucleotides, the CDR3 is TGTGCCAGCAGTTTGGTGGCTCGGCATAGCAATCAGCCCCAGCATTTT. It yields the protein CASSLVARHSNQPQHF.

The chain recombines TRBV7-9 with TRBJ1-1; no reliable D call. The CDR3 runs 15 residues. V was clipped by 1 base and J by 1 base, with 10 bases between them. Germline V gives CDR1 SEHNR, CDR2 FQNEAQ (reference sequence). The CDR3 sequence: CASSLENVRNTEAFF. CDR3 bases: TGTGCCAGCAGCTTAGAAAATGTTCGGAACACTGAAGCTTTCTTT.

The V gene is TRBV29-1, the J gene TRBJ2-3, with D perhaps matching TRBD2 (6 bases). Between the trimmed V and J ends, which lost 4 bases and 2 bases, there was a span of 19 bases. Germline-derived CDR1 and CDR2 are SQVTM and ANQGSEA. The length of the CDR3 is 16 residues. The CDR3: CSVVSFRTGDTDTQYF. DNA for the CDR3: TGCAGCGTTGTATCCTTTCGAACGGGGGACACAGATACGCAGTATTTT.

The chain links TRBV7-9 to TRBJ1-1; the match to TRBD1 covers 7 bases. The CDR3 runs to 13 residues. With V trimmed by 6 bases and J by 2 bases, 3 bases remained unmatched. Per germline, CDR1 SEHNR and CDR2 FQNEAQ (reference sequence). DNA for the CDR3: TGTGCCAGCAGGGGACAGAGTAACACTGAAGCTTTCTTT. Protein product: CASRGQSNTEAFF.